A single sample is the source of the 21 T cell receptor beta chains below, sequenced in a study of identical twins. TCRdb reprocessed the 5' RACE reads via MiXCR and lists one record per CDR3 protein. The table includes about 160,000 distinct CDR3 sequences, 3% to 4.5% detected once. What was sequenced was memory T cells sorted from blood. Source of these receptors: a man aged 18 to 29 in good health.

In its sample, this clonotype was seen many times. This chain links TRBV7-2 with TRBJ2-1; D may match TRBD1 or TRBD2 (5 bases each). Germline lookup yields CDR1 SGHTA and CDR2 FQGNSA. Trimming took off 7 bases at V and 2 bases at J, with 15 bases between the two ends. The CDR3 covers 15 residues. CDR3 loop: CASTHGGDAYNEQFF. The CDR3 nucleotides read TGTGCCAGCACCCATGGGGGAGACGCCTACAATGAGCAGTTCTTC.

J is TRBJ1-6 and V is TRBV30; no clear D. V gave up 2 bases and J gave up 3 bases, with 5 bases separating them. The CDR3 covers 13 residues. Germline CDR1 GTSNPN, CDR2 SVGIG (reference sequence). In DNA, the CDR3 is TGTGCCTGGAGTTCAGGCTATAATTCACCCCTCCACTTT. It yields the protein CAWSSGYNSPLHF.

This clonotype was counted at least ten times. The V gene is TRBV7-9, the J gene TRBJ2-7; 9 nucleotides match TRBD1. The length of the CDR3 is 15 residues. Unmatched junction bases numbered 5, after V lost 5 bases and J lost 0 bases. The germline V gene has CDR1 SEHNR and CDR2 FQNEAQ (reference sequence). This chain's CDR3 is CASSQTGGSSYEQYF. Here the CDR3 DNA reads TGTGCCAGCAGCCAGACAGGGGGGAGCTCCTACGAGCAGTACTTC.

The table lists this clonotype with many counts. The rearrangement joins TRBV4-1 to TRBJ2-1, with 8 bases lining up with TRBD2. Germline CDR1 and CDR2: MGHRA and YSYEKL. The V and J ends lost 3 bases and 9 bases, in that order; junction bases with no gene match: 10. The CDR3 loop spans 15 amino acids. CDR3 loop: CASSQDGTSFFEQFF. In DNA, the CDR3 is TGCGCCAGCAGCCAGGACGGGACTAGTTTTTTTGAGCAGTTCTTC.

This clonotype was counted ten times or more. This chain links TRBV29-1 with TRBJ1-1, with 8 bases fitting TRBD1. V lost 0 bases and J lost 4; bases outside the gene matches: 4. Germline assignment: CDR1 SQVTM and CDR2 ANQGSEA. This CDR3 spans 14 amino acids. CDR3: CSVEDRTGGTEAFF. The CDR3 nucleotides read TGCAGCGTTGAAGATAGAACAGGGGGCACTGAAGCTTTCTTT.

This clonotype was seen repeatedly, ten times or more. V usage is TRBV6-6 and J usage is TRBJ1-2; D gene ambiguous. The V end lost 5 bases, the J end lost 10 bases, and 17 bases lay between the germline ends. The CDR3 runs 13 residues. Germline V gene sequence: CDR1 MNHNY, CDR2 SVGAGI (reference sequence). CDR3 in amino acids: CASSPFDGDLYTF. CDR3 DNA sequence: TGTGCCAGCAGTCCGTTTGATGGCGATCTCTACACCTTC.

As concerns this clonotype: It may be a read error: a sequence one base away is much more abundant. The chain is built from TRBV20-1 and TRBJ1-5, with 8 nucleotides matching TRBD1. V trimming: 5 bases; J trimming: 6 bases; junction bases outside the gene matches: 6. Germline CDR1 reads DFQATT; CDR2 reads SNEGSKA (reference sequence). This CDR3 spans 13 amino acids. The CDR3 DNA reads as TGCAGTGCTGGGCGGACAGGGTGTCAGCCCCAGCATTTT. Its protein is CSAGRTGCQPQHF.

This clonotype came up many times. DNA of the CDR3: TGTGCCAGCAGTTTATTCGGCTCCCCGGACTACAATGAGCAGTTCTTC. This encodes CASSLFGSPDYNEQFF. The chain is built from TRBV12-3 or TRBV12-4 and TRBJ2-1; D is undetermined. The CDR3 spans 16 residues. V lost 2 bases to trimming and J lost 3 bases, with 14 bases between them.

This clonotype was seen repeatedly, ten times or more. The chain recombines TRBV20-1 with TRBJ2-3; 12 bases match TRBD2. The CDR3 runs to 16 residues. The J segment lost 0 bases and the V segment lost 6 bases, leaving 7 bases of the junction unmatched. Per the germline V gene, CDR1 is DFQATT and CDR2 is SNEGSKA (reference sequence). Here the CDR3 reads CSALLAGGYSTDTQYF. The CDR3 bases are TGCAGTGCGCTACTAGCGGGAGGATATAGCACAGATACGCAGTATTTT.

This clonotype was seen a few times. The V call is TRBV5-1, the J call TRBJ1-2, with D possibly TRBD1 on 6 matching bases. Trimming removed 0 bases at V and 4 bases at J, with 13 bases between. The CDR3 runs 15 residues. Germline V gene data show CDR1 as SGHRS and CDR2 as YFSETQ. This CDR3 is CASSLAVQGFYGYTF. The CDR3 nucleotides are TGCGCCAGCAGCTTGGCAGTACAGGGTTTCTATGGCTACACCTTC.

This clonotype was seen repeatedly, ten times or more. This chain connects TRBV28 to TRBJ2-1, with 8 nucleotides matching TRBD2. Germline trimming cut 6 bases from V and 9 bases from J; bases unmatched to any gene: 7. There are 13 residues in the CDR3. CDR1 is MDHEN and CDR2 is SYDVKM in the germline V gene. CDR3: CASRSGSQAEQFF. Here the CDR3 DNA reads TGTGCCAGCAGAAGCGGGAGCCAGGCTGAGCAGTTCTTC.

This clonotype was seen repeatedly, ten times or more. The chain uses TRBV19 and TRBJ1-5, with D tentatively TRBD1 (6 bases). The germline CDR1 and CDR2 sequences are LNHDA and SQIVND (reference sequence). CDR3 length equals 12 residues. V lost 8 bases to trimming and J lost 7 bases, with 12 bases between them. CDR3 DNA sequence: TGTGCCAGTCAGGGGCGAGAGCAGCCCCAGCATTTT. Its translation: CASQGREQPQHF.

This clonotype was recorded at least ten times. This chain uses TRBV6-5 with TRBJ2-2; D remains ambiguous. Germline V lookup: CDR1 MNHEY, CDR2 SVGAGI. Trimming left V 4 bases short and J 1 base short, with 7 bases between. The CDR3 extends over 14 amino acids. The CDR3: CASSSPLNTGELFF. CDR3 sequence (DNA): TGTGCCAGCAGTTCCCCGCTGAACACCGGGGAGCTGTTTTTT.

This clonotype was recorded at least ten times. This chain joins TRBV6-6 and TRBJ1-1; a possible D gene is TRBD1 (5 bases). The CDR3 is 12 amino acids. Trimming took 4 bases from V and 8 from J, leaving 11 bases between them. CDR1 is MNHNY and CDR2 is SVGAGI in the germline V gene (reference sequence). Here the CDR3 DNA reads TGTGCCAGCAGTTTCCCGACAGACGAAGCTTTCTTT. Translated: CASSFPTDEAFF.

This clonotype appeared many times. The CDR3 DNA follows: TGTGCCAGCAGTGTCTACAATGAGCAGTTCTTC. It is translated as CASSVYNEQFF. The rearrangement joins TRBV12-3 or TRBV12-4 to TRBJ2-1; D gene unclear. This CDR3 is 11 amino acids long. With 5 bases removed from V and 3 bases from J, the gap between germline ends came to 2 bases.

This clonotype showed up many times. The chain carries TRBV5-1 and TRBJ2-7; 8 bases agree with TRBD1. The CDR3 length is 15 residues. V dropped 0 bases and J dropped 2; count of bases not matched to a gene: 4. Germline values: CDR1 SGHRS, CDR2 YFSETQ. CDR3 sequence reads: CASSLAGGLAYEQYV. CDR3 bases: TGCGCCAGCAGCTTGGCAGGGGGCCTGGCCTACGAGCAGTACGTC.

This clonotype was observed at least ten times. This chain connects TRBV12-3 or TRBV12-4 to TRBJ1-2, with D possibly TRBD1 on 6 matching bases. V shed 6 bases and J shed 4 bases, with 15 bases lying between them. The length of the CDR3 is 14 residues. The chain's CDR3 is CASRDNREGYGYTF. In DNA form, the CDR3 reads TGTGCCAGCAGGGACAACAGGGAGGGCTATGGCTACACCTTC.

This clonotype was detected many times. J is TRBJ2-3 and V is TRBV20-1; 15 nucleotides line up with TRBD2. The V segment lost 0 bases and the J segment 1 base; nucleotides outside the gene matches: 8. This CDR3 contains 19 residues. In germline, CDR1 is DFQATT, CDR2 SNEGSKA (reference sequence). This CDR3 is CSARDWRTSGRARTDTQYF. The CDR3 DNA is TGCAGTGCTAGAGATTGGAGGACTAGCGGGAGGGCCCGCACAGATACGCAGTATTTT.

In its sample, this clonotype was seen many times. In nucleotides, the CDR3 is TGTGCCACCAGTGACCATCGGACTAGCGGAAGTCGGTATGAGCAGTTCTTC. Encoded protein: CATSDHRTSGSRYEQFF. The J gene is TRBJ2-1, the V gene TRBV24-1; 10 positions match TRBD2. The CDR3 has 17 amino acids. Trimming took 4 bases from V and 8 from J; bases not matched to a gene: 13. Germline assignment: CDR1 KGHDR and CDR2 SFDVKD.

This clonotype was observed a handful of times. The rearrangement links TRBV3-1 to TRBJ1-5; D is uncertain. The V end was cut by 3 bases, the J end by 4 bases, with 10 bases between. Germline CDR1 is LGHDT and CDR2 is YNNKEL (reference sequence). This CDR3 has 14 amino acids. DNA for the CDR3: TGTGCCAGCAGCCAGGCATACATGAATCAGCCCCAGCATTTT. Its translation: CASSQAYMNQPQHF.

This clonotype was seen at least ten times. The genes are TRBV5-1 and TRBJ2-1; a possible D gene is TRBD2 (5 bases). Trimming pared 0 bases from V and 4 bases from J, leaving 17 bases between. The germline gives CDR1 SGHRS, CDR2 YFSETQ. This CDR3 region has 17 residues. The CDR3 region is CASSLGFGLLAYNEQFF. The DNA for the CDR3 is TGCGCCAGCAGCTTGGGGTTTGGACTCCTCGCATACAATGAGCAGTTCTTC.